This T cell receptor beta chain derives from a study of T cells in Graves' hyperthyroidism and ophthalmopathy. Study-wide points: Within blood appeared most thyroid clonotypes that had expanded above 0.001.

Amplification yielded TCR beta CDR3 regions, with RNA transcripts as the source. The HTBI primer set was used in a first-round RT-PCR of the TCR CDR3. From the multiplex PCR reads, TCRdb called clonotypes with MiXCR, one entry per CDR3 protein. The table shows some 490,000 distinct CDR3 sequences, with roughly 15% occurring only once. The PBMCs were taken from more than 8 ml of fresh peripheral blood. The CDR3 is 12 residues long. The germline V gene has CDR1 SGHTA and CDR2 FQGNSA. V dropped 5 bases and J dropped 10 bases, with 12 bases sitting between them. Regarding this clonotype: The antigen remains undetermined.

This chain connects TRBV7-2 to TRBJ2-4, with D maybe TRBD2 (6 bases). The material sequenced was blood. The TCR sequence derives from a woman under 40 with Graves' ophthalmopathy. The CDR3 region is CASSRDFGIQYF. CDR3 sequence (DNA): TGTGCCAGCAGCCGGGACTTTGGAATTCAGTACTTC.